Below are 21 T cell receptor beta chains sequenced from a single sample in a study of control samples from healthy donors and cancer patients. The method was immunoSEQ multiplex PCR; TCRdb's version includes in-frame clones alone and lacks a portion of them. Here the sample spans 200,000 to 250,000 clones, just under 95% being singletons. The specimen was blood. The receptors here all came from a man aged 50 to 60 in good health.

This sequence joins TRBV7-9 and TRBJ2-1; the match to TRBD1 covers 7 bases. The CDR3 is 14 amino acids. Germline CDR1 and CDR2: SEHNR and FQNEAQ (reference sequence). Germline trimming cut 4 bases from V and 8 bases from J; bases unmatched to any gene: 8. The CDR3 region is CASSSRQGQDEQFF. Written as DNA, the CDR3 is TGTGCCAGCAGCTCCCGACAGGGCCAGGATGAGCAGTTCTTC.

DNA for the CDR3: TGTGCCAGCAGCGCCCGCGGATCTGGGGCCAACGTCCTGACTTTC. It is translated as CASSARGSGANVLTF. This chain links TRBV11-2 with TRBJ2-6; D is undetermined. Germline V gives CDR1 SGHAT, CDR2 FQNNGV. The CDR3 runs 15 residues. Trimming took off 5 bases at V and 1 base at J, with 9 bases between the two ends.

The J gene is TRBJ2-7, the V gene TRBV7-9; D unresolved. The CDR3 covers 13 residues. Germline assignment: CDR1 SEHNR and CDR2 FQNEAQ (reference sequence). The V and J ends lost 3 bases and 0 bases respectively, with 6 bases between them. CDR3 protein: CASSFGDSYEQYV. The CDR3 nucleotides are TGTGCCAGCAGCTTTGGCGACTCCTACGAGCAGTACGTC.

CDR3 sequence reads: CASSLAPGQMGYGYTF. CDR3 coding DNA: TGTGCCAGCAGCTTAGCCCCGGGACAGATGGGCTATGGCTACACCTTC. The chain couples TRBV11-2 to TRBJ1-2, with 7 bases lining up with TRBD1. V shed 1 base, J shed 4 bases, and the junction held 9 bases outside the gene matches. The CDR3 loop spans 16 amino acids. CDR1 is SGHAT and CDR2 is FQNNGV in the germline V gene. The whole variable domain, filled in from reference TRBV11-2 and TRBJ1-2, reads EAGVAQSPRYKIIEKRQSVAFWCNPISGHATLYWYQQILGQGPKLLIQFQNNGVVDDSQLPKDRFSAERLKGVDSTLKIQPAKLEDSAVYLCASSLAPGQMGYGYTFGSGTRLTVV.

This clone was seen just once. The gene calls are TRBV18 and TRBJ2-1, with D perhaps being TRBD1 or TRBD2 (5 bases each). The CDR3 loop spans 15 amino acids. The germline CDR1 and CDR2 sequences are KGHSH and LQKENI. V was pared by 6 bases and J by 4 bases, with 16 bases between. CDR3 sequence (DNA): TGTGCCAGCTCCCCGGGGCAGGGAGTATACAATGAGCAGTTCTTC. Protein sequence: CASSPGQGVYNEQFF.

This sequence joins TRBV6-2 or TRBV6-3 and TRBJ2-7; 7 bases are shared with TRBD1. Germline loops: CDR1 MNHEY, CDR2 SVGEGT. The CDR3 extends over 16 amino acids. With V trimmed by 2 bases and J by 0 bases, 7 bases remained unmatched. The CDR3 is CASSYRTDRLSYEQYF. The CDR3, as DNA: TGTGCCAGCAGTTACCGAACGGACAGGCTCTCCTACGAGCAGTACTTC.

The genes are TRBV30 and TRBJ2-7; 8 bases align to TRBD1. Per the germline V gene, CDR1 is GTSNPN and CDR2 is SVGIG (reference sequence). This CDR3 region has 12 residues. The chain's CDR3 is CAFTGGHYEQYF. In DNA, the CDR3 is TGTGCTTTTACAGGGGGACACTACGAGCAGTACTTC. Based on the CDR3 plus reference TRBV30 and TRBJ2-7, the full variable domain is SQTIHQWPATLVQPVGSPLSLECTVEGTSNPNLYWYRQAAGRGLQLLFYSVGIGQISSEVPQNLSASRPQDRQFILSSKKLLLSDSGFYLCAFTGGHYEQYFGPGTRLTVT.

V and J are TRBV5-6 and TRBJ1-5, with D perhaps TRBD1 (5 bases). Trimming stripped 0 bases from V and 7 bases from J, with 14 bases between. The CDR3 loop spans 15 amino acids. In germline, CDR1 is SGHDT, CDR2 YYEEEE. The CDR3 reads CASSLGRGLGQPQHF. In DNA, the CDR3 is TGTGCCAGCAGCTTGGGCCGGGGGTTAGGGCAGCCCCAGCATTTT. Complete variable domain (other parts from reference TRBV5-6 and TRBJ1-5): DAGVTQSPTHLIKTRGQQVTLRCSPKSGHDTVSWYQQALGQGPQFIFQYYEEEERQRGNFPDRFSGHQFPNYSSELNVNALLLGDSALYLCASSLGRGLGQPQHFGDGTRLSIL.

The chain joins TRBV28 to TRBJ2-7, with 12 bases fitting TRBD1. The germline V gene encodes CDR1 MDHEN and CDR2 SYDVKM. The CDR3 has 15 residues. Trimming at V came to 6 bases and at J to 4 bases, leaving 7 bases not matched to a gene. CDR3 DNA sequence: TGTGCCAGCAGATCCGGGACAGGGGGCTTTTACGAGCAGTACGTC. The encoded protein is CASRSGTGGFYEQYV.

V and J are TRBV7-7 and TRBJ2-2; D unresolved. The germline V and J ends were trimmed by 3 bases and 0 bases, with 5 bases remaining between them. Germline V lookup: CDR1 SSHAT, CDR2 FNYEAQ (reference sequence). The CDR3 is 14 residues long. The CDR3 reads CASSLMANTGELFF. The CDR3 DNA is TGTGCCAGCAGCTTGATGGCGAACACCGGGGAGCTGTTTTTT.

This chain links TRBV30 with TRBJ1-6; 10 bases are a match to TRBD1. V shed 3 bases, J shed 8 bases, and the junction held 10 bases outside the gene matches. The CDR3 runs 16 residues. CDR1 is GTSNPN and CDR2 is SVGIG in the germline V gene (reference sequence). The CDR3: CAWRTGGAGSDSPLHF. The CDR3 bases are TGTGCCTGGAGGACAGGGGGCGCAGGTTCCGATTCACCCCTCCACTTT.

The gene calls are TRBV28 and TRBJ1-1; the D is unclear. V lost 6 bases and J 8 bases, leaving 16 bases between the germline ends. Germline CDR1 MDHEN, CDR2 SYDVKM. The CDR3 is 13 residues long. Written as DNA, the CDR3 is TGTGCCAGCAGCCTAGTGAAAACTTCGGAAGCTTTCTTT. Amino acids: CASSLVKTSEAFF.

The rearrangement uses TRBV29-1 and TRBJ2-7; 7 nucleotides align to TRBD2. The CDR3 covers 11 residues. Germline CDR1 SQVTM, CDR2 ANQGSEA. V was pared by 6 bases and J by 4 bases, with 3 bases of the junction left unmatched. This chain's CDR3 is CSVGGWYEQYF. The CDR3 bases are TGCAGCGTGGGGGGGTGGTACGAGCAGTACTTC.

The CDR3 loop reads CASSSGTENMNTEAFF. The CDR3 DNA reads TGTGCCAGCAGTTCCGGGACGGAAAACATGAACACTGAAGCTTTCTTT. The rearrangement links TRBV28 to TRBJ1-1, with D possibly matching TRBD1 (5 bases). V lost 4 bases and J 0 bases, leaving 15 bases between the germline ends. CDR3 length: 16 amino acids. Looked up from germline, CDR1 is MDHEN and CDR2 is SYDVKM.

This sequence joins TRBV6-5 and TRBJ1-6; maybe TRBD1 (5 bases). CDR1 MNHEY and CDR2 SVGAGI come from the germline V gene. CDR3 length: 15 residues. Trimming left V 6 bases short and J 8 bases short, with 17 bases between. The CDR3 loop is CASRPEGVSDSPLHF. In DNA, the CDR3 is TGTGCCAGCAGACCCGAAGGGGTAAGCGATTCACCCCTCCACTTT.

This sequence joins TRBV11-1 and TRBJ2-6, with a tentative D call TRBD2 (7 bases). The germline CDR1 and CDR2 sequences are SGHAT and FQDESV (reference sequence). The CDR3 has 16 residues. The germline V and J ends were trimmed by 5 bases and 2 bases, with 13 bases remaining between them. The CDR3 nucleotides are TGTGCCAGCAGCCTGGGGGGGGCGGCTGGGGCCAACGTCCTGACTTTC. It yields the protein CASSLGGAAGANVLTF.

The chain employs TRBV3-1 (or the pseudogene TRBV3-2) and TRBJ2-5, with no clear D. Germline CDR1 LGHDT, CDR2 YNNKEL (reference sequence). V was shortened by 2 bases and J by 0 bases, with 7 bases between the two germline ends. The CDR3 loop spans 14 amino acids. The CDR3 DNA reads TGTGCCAGCAGCCAAAGGGCCTACCAAGAGACCCAGTACTTC. This translates into CASSQRAYQETQYF.

The J gene is TRBJ1-3, the V gene TRBV28; D gene uncertain. V lost 5 bases and J lost 4, with 12 bases in between. This CDR3 spans 14 amino acids. Germline lookup yields CDR1 MDHEN and CDR2 SYDVKM. Here the CDR3 DNA reads TGTGCCAGCAGTCTATCCAAGACCGGAAACACCATATATTTT. This codes for CASSLSKTGNTIYF.

The V gene is TRBV4-3, the J gene TRBJ1-6; no reliable D call. V lost 0 bases and J 11 bases, leaving 14 bases between the germline ends. Germline CDR1 and CDR2: LGHNA and YSLEER. The CDR3 is made up of 15 amino acids. CDR3 nucleotide sequence: TGCGCCAGCAGCCAAGATTATGGCACCGTTCCACCCCTCCACTTT. As protein: CASSQDYGTVPPLHF.

The CDR3 reads CASSVGLAGGASTDTQYF. The CDR3, as DNA: TGTGCCAGCAGCGTCGGACTAGCGGGGGGCGCTAGCACAGATACGCAGTATTTT. V and J are TRBV9 and TRBJ2-3; 14 bases fit TRBD2. V lost 2 bases, J lost 0 bases, and 5 bases stayed unmatched. This CDR3 is 18 amino acids long. CDR1 is SGDLS, CDR2 YYNGEE, per germline.

The CDR3 DNA reads TGCGCCAGCAGCCGCACCGGGACAGGGTCCTCCTACGAGCAGTACGTC. Residues: CASSRTGTGSSYEQYV. The chain combines TRBV4-1 with TRBJ2-7; 9 positions agree with TRBD1. The CDR3 sequence is 16 residues long. The V and J ends lost 4 bases and 0 bases, in that order; junction bases with no gene match: 7. Germline loops: CDR1 MGHRA, CDR2 YSYEKL.